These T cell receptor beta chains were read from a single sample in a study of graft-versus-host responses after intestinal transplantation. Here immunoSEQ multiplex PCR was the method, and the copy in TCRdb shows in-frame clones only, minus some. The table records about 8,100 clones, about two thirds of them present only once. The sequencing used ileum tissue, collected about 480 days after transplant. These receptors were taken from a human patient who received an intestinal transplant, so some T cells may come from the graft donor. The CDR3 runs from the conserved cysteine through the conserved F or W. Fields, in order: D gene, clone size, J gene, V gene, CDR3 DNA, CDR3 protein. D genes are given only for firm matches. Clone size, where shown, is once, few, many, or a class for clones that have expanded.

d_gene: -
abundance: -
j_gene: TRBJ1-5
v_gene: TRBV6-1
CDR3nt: TGTGCCAGCAGTGTTTCGGGATCCAGCAATCAGCCCCAGCATTTT
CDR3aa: CASSVSGSSNQPQHF

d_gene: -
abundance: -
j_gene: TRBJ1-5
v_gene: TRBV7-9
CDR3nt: TGTGCCAGCAGTTCAACGACGGCAGGCAATCAGCCCCAGCATTTT
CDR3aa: CASSSTTAGNQPQHF

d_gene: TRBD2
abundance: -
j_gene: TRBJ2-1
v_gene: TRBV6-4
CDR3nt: TGTGCCAGCAGTGCAGAAGGGACTAGTGGTCCCAATGAGCAGTTCTTC
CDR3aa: CASSAEGTSGPNEQFF

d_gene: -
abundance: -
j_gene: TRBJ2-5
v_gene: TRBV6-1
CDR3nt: TGTGCCAGCAGTGAGGACAACCAAGAGACCCAGTACTTC
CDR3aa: CASSEDNQETQYF

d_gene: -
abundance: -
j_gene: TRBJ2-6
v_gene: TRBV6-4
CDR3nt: TGTGCCAGCAGTGACTCGCGTTCTGGGGCCAACGTCCTGACTTTC
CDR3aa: CASSDSRSGANVLTF

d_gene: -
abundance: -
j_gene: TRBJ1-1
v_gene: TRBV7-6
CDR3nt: TGTGCCAGCAGCTTAGTTGGTCCCAGGGCCGGCACTGAAGCTTTCTTT
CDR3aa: CASSLVGPRAGTEAFF

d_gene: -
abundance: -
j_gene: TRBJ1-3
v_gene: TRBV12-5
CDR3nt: TGTGCTAGTTCCGGAGGCCCCGCTGGAAACACCATATATTTT
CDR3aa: CASSGGPAGNTIYF

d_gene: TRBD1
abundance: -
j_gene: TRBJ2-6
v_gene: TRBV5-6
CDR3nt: TGTGCCAGCAGCCCAACACAGGGGAAGTCTGGGGCCAACGTCCTGACTTTC
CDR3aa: CASSPTQGKSGANVLTF

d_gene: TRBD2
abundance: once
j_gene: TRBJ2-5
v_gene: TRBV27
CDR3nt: TGTGCCAGCAGGGAGCGGGGGGGCCTTGAAACCCAGTACTTC
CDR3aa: CASRERGGLETQYF

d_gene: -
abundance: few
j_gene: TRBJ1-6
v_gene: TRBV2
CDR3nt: TGTGCCAGCTTAGGTGCCACAAATTCACCCCTCCACTTT
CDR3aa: CASLGATNSPLHF

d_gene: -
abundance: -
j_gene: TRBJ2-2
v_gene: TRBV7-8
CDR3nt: TGTGCCAGCAGCTCGCAGGGAAACACCGGGGAGCTGTTTTTT
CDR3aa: CASSSQGNTGELFF

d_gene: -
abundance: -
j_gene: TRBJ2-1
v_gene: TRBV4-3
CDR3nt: TGCGCCAGCAGCCGGGGACCAAACTCCTACAATGAGCAGTTCTTC
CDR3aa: CASSRGPNSYNEQFF

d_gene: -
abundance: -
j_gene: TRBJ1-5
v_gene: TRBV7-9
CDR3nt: TGTGCCAGCAGCCTAGTTATACGGAAGGATCAGCCCCAACATTTT
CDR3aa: CASSLVIRKDQPQHF